This TCR beta chain was obtained from a study of blood T cells in healthy people across ages. In the study overall: Per every two T cells, about one barcoded beta molecule was captured by template switching.

With a J-beta primer mix and a sample-barcoded 5' primer, a second PCR ran about 7 to 12 cycles. TCRdb reanalysed the 5' RACE reads using MiXCR and keeps one entry per CDR3 protein. Here the sample spans approximately 1,000,000 distinct CDR3 sequences, 35% to 40% being singletons. Trimming at V came to 0 bases and at J to 11 bases, leaving 10 bases not matched to a gene. This CDR3 comprises 15 residues. CDR1 and CDR2 (germline): MNHEY, SMNVEV (reference sequence). This sequence joins TRBV27 and TRBJ2-5; 9 bases map to TRBD1. This TCR was recovered from a man aged 18 to 30 in good health. The sample was blood. CDR3 coding DNA: TGTGCCAGCAGTTTATCGGGACAGGGTTTCCATGAGCAGTACTTC. Protein sequence: CASSLSGQGFHEQYF.